This record looks at one TCR beta chain sequence and its context. Its antigen is as yet unknown. PCR employed 60 Vbeta and 13 Jbeta primers. Data came from immunoSEQ multiplex PCR; TCRdb stores just in-frame clones and leaves some out. The data show tens of thousands of clones, with over 75% seen just once and roughly 3.8% held by the top ten. The data derive from a study of cytomegalovirus exposure and HLA in healthy donors. Study-wide findings and caveats: Cytomegalovirus association was assigned to under 200 TCR beta chains.

Trimming took 6 bases from V and 3 from J; bases not matched to a gene: 5. This CDR3 comprises 14 residues. Germline values: CDR1 MDHEN, CDR2 SYDVKM. The specimen sequenced was PBMCs. The sequence was obtained from a man aged 50 to 59 in good health and CMV-seronegative. The chain employs TRBV28 and TRBJ2-5; 9 bases match TRBD2. Here the CDR3 DNA reads TGTGCCAGCAGGCTAGCGGGGAACGAAGAGACCCAGTACTTC. Residues: CASRLAGNEETQYF.